Listed below are T cell receptor beta chains from one sample, sequenced in a study of CD8 T cells in Susac syndrome. TCRdb re-called the immunoSEQ multiplex PCR reads with MiXCR, one entry per CDR3 protein. Here the sample spans 140,000 or so distinct CDR3 sequences, approximately 95% being singletons. The sample comprised CD4+ T cells from PBMCs. The receptors here all came from a human donor with multiple sclerosis. CDR3s include the opening cysteine and the closing phenylalanine or tryptophan. Each record gives: CDR3 length, V gene, D gene, clone size, J gene, CDR3 DNA, CDR3 protein. The D gene is left open where the match is weak. Where a row states a size, it is once, few, many or the class of an expanded clone; other rows omit it.

>12|TRBV29-1|.|.|TRBJ1-4
TGCAGCGTTGGTGGAGTGAATGAAAAACTGTTTTTT
CSVGGVNEKLFF
>15|TRBV4-1|.|.|TRBJ2-7
TGCGCCAGCAGCAAGGTGGGAGTCGGGCACTACGAGCAGTACTTC
CASSKVGVGHYEQYF
>15|TRBV7-8|TRBD1|.|TRBJ2-1
TGTGCCAGCAGCACCCGACAGGGGGCGGCCAATGAGCAGTTCTTC
CASSTRQGAANEQFF
>14|TRBV7-2|.|.|TRBJ2-1
TGTGCCAGCAGCTTCGGGACTGCGAACAATGAGCAGTTCTTC
CASSFGTANNEQFF
>14|TRBV19|.|.|TRBJ2-3
TGTGCCAGCCAAGATGACCGTGGCACAGATACGCAGTATTTT
CASQDDRGTDTQYF
>14|TRBV20-1|.|.|TRBJ2-2
TGCAGTGCTACTCGGCAGGGAGCCACCGGGGAGCTGTTTTTT
CSATRQGATGELFF
>12|TRBV6-2/TRBV6-3|.|.|TRBJ1-2
TGTGCCAGCAGTTACGGGACGGCCGCGGGAACCTTC
CASSYGTAAGTF
>14|TRBV6-5|.|.|TRBJ1-5
TGTGCCAGCGTGGCCGATTATAGCAATCAGCCCCAGCATTTT
CASVADYSNQPQHF
>16|TRBV6-2/TRBV6-3|TRBD2|.|TRBJ2-1
TGTGCCAGCAGTTCCCTTACTAGCGGGAGGTTCCATGAGCAGTTCTTC
CASSSLTSGRFHEQFF
>14|TRBV12-3/TRBV12-4|.|once|TRBJ1-2
TGTGCCAGCAGTTACGGGAGACAGAACTATGGCTACACCTTC
CASSYGRQNYGYTF
>12|TRBV29-1|TRBD1|.|TRBJ1-2
TGCAGCGTACGCGACAGGGCCTACGGCTACACCTTC
CSVRDRAYGYTF
>12|TRBV4-3|.|.|TRBJ2-2
TGCGCCAGCAGTCCGGTCACCGGGGAGCTGTTTTTT
CASSPVTGELFF
>15|TRBV9|.|.|TRBJ2-7
TGTGCCAGCAGCCCCCGAGGGGATAGTATGGGAGAGCAGTACTTC
CASSPRGDSMGEQYF
>15|TRBV27|.|.|TRBJ1-1
TGTGCCAGCAGTTTATCGGGGACGGTGAACACTGAAGCTTTCTTT
CASSLSGTVNTEAFF
>12|TRBV6-2/TRBV6-3|.|.|TRBJ2-1
TGTGCCAGCAGTTACCCAGAGCTTGAGCAGTTCTTC
CASSYPELEQFF
>13|TRBV30|.|few|TRBJ1-5
TGTGCCTGGAGTTTGGGTAGCAATCAGCCCCAGCATTTT
CAWSLGSNQPQHF
>15|TRBV12-3/TRBV12-4|.|.|TRBJ2-2
TGTGCCAGCACCGCCGGGACCCATAACACCGGGGAGCTGTTTTTT
CASTAGTHNTGELFF
>11|TRBV20-1|.|.|TRBJ2-5
TGCAGTGCTAGTAAAGGAGAGACCCAGTACTTC
CSASKGETQYF
>13|TRBV28|.|.|TRBJ2-7
TGTGCCAGCAGTTTACCGCAGACCTACGAGCAGTACTTC
CASSLPQTYEQYF
>14|TRBV24-1|.|once|TRBJ2-2
TGTGCCACCAGTGAGACTATAGCTGCCGGGGAGCTGTTTTTT
CATSETIAAGELFF
>12|TRBV30|.|.|TRBJ1-2
TGTGCCTGGAGTCATGAAGGGGTCGGCTACACCTTC
CAWSHEGVGYTF
>14|TRBV9|TRBD2|.|TRBJ2-3
TGTGCCAGCAGCGTAGGACTAGCGGGAGATACGCAGTATTTT
CASSVGLAGDTQYF
>14|TRBV20-1|.|.|TRBJ1-1
TGCAGTGCTAGAGACAGGGGTCAGAACACTGAAGCTTTCTTT
CSARDRGQNTEAFF
>13|TRBV7-2|.|.|TRBJ1-1
TGTGCCAGCAGCTGGATAGAGGGCACTGAAGCTTTCTTT
CASSWIEGTEAFF
>15|TRBV2|.|once|TRBJ2-5
TGTGCCAGCAGCCCGCGAACGACTAATTCAGCGGCCCAGTACTTC
CASSPRTTNSAAQYF